This T cell receptor beta chain was sequenced during a study of identical twins. Template switching added a universal primer site, and cDNA bore unique molecular identifiers. MiXCR was run by TCRdb on the 5' RACE reads, yielding one entry per CDR3 protein. The table includes 350,000 or so distinct CDR3 sequences, around 9% detected once. Concerning this clonotype: Its antigen is as yet unknown.

Germline V CDR1 and CDR2: SGDLS, YYNGEE. Trimming removed 0 bases from V and 1 base from J, with 4 bases in between. The CDR3 contains 13 residues. Whole-study results and caveats: Excess sharing by twins proved weaker in beta out-of-frame sequences. Partial confounding of zero-insertion analyses by invariant MAIT and iNKT cells was possible. While abundant cord blood beta clonotypes carried fewer insertions, memory repertoires showed no such pattern.

This receptor was obtained from a woman aged 45-65 years in good health. This sequence joins TRBV9 and TRBJ2-5; D is unresolved. Specimen: naive T cells sorted from blood. DNA of the CDR3: TGTGCCAGCAGCGTAGACACCCAAGAGACCCAGTACTTC. Translation: CASSVDTQETQYF.